The entry that follows covers one T cell receptor beta chain sequence. Losses at the gene ends were 4 bases for V and 3 bases for J; bases not matched to a gene: 7. This CDR3 contains 16 residues. Germline V gene data show CDR1 as SGHVS and CDR2 as FQNEAQ. This sample stems from a study of Ad26.COV2.S vaccination and SARS-CoV-2 variants. The treatment here: roughly 18 received Ad26.COV2.S at low or high dose, single or two shots; 5 received placebo; per-sample allocation not given. The samples were gathered on day 63 after the first injection of vaccine or placebo. Sequencing used immunoSEQ multiplex PCR; TCRdb keeps in-frame clones, though not all of them. The sample lists under 400,000 clones; around 90% were seen once.

Sample: peripheral blood, taken in a trial of Ad26.COV2.S vaccine versus placebo. V is TRBV7-8 and J is TRBJ2-7, with 12 bases identical to TRBD2. The receptor was derived from a person aged 18-60 years who received the Ad26.COV2.S COVID-19 vaccine or a placebo. CDR3 amino acids: CASSYRTSGAIYEQYF. Here the CDR3 DNA reads TGTGCCAGCAGCTACCGGACTAGCGGGGCCATCTACGAGCAGTACTTC.